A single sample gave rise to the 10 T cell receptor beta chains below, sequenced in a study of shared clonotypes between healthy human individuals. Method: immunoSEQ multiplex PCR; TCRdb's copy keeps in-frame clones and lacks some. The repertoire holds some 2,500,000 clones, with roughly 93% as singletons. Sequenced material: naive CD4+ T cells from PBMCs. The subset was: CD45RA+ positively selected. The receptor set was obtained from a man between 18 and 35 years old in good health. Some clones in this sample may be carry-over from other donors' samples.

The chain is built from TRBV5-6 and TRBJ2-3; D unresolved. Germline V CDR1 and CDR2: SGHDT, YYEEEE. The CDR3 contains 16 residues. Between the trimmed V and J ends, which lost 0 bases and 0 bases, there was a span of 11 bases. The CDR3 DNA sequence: TGTGCCAGCAGCTTGGGGGGTGGACCTAGCACAGATACGCAGTATTTT. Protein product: CASSLGGGPSTDTQYF.

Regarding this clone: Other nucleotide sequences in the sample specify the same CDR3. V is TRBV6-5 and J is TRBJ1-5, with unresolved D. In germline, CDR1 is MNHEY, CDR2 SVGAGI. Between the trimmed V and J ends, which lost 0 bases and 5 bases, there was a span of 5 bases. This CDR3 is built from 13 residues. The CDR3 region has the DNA TGTGCCAGCAGTTACTCATGGGATCAGCCCCAGCATTTT. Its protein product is CASSYSWDQPQHF.

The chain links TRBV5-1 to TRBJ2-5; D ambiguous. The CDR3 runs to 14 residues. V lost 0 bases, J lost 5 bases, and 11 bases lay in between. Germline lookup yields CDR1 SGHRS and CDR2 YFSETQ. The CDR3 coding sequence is TGCGCCAGCAGCTTGGAGAGTAGTATGGAGACCCAGTACTTC. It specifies CASSLESSMETQYF.

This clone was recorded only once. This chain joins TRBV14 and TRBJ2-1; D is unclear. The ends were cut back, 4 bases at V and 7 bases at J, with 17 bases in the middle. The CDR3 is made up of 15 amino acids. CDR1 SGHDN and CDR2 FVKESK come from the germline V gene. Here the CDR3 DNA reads TGTGCCAGCAGCCCCCTCCGAGGAATAGGTAATGAGCAGTTCTTC. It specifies CASSPLRGIGNEQFF. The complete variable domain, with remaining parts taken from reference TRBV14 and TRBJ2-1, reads EAGVTQFPSHSVIEKGQTVTLRCDPISGHDNLYWYRRVMGKEIKFLLHFVKESKQDESGMPNNRFLAERTGGTYSTLKVQPAELEDSGVYFCASSPLRGIGNEQFFGPGTRLTVL.

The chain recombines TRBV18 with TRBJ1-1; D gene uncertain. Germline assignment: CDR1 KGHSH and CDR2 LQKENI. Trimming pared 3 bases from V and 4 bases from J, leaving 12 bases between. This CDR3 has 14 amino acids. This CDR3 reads CASSPGSWGTEAFF. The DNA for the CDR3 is TGTGCCAGCTCACCGGGCTCCTGGGGCACTGAAGCTTTCTTT.

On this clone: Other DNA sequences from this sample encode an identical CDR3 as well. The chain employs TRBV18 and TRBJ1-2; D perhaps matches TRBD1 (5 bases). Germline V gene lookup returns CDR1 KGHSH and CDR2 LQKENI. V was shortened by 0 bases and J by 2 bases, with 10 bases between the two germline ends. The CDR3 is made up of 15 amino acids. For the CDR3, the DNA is TGTGCCAGCTCACCACCTAGCGGGACCAACTATGGCTACACCTTC. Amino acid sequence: CASSPPSGTNYGYTF.

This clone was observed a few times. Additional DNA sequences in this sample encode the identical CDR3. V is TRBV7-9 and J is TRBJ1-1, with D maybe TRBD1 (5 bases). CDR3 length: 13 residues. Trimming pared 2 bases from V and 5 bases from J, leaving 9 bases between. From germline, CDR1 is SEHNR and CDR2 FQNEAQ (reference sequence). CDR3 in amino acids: CASSLQGGTEAFF. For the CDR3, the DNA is TGTGCCAGCAGCTTACAGGGAGGGACTGAAGCTTTCTTT.

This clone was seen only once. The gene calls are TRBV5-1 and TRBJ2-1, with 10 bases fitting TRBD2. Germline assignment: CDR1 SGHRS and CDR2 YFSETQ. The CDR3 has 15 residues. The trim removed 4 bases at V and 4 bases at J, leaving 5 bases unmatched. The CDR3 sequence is CASSQQTSGYNEQFF. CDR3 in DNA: TGCGCCAGCAGCCAACAGACTAGCGGGTACAATGAGCAGTTCTTC.

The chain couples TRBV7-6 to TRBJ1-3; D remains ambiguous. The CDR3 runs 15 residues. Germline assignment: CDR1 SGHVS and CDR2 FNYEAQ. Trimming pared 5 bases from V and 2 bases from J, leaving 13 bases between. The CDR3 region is CASSPGFGTGNTIYF. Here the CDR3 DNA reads TGTGCCAGCAGCCCCGGTTTTGGGACTGGAAACACCATATATTTT.

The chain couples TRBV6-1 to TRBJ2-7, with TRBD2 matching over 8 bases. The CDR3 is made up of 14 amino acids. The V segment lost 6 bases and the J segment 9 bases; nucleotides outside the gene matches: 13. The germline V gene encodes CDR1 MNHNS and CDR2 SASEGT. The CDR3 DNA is TGTGCCAGCAGAGTTAGATACGCGCGGGAGGTGCAGTACTTC. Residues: CASRVRYAREVQYF.